This passage covers 19 T cell receptor beta chains from one sample sequenced in a study of shared clonotypes between healthy human individuals. Clones were read by immunoSEQ multiplex PCR, and TCRdb kept only the in-frame ones, dropping some. The sample lists some 1.4 million clones, roughly 95% occurring once. The sample taken for sequencing was naive CD4+ T cells sorted from blood. Specified subset: CD45RA+ positively selected. The source is a man younger than 40 in good health.

The CDR3: CASSPSGLRTGELFF. The CDR3, as DNA: TGTGCCAGCAGTCCCAGCGGTCTCAGGACCGGGGAGCTGTTTTTT. The chain is built from TRBV6-4 and TRBJ2-2, with D perhaps matching TRBD2 (5 bases). Deletions cut 5 bases from V and 5 bases from J, with 15 bases between. There are 15 residues in the CDR3. Germline V lookup: CDR1 MRHNA, CDR2 SNTAGT.

The chain recombines TRBV30 with TRBJ2-5, with unresolved D. Germline V gene sequence: CDR1 GTSNPN, CDR2 SVGIG (reference sequence). The CDR3 consists of 11 residues. Trimming cost V 3 bases and J 4 bases, with 6 bases left between them. CDR3 DNA sequence: TGTGCCTGGAGGCCCCGAGAGACCCAGTACTTC. Translated, it gives CAWRPRETQYF.

The chain has TRBV15 and TRBJ2-3; 7 bases line up with TRBD1. With 1 base clipped from V and 4 bases from J, the junction kept 8 bases outside the gene matches. This CDR3 has 16 residues. CDR1 is LNHNV, CDR2 YYDKDF, per germline (reference sequence). The CDR3 loop reads CATSRARDRSADTQYF. The CDR3 DNA sequence: TGTGCCACCAGCAGAGCCAGGGACAGATCGGCAGATACGCAGTATTTT.

As for this clone: One end of the junction is discordant with germline, which a read error may explain. This chain connects TRBV10-3 to TRBJ1-2, with 8 bases fitting TRBD1. This CDR3 region has 15 residues. Germline CDR1 reads ENHRY; CDR2 reads SYGVKD. CDR3 protein: CATAQGQVVNDGYTF. In DNA, the CDR3 is TGTGCCACCGCCCAGGGACAGGTGGTTAACGATGGCTACACCTTC.

The rearrangement joins TRBV10-2 to TRBJ2-3; D is possibly TRBD2 (6 bases). CDR1 is WSHSY and CDR2 is SAAADI in the germline V gene. This CDR3 is built from 14 residues. V lost 8 bases, J lost 6 bases, and 18 bases lay in between. The CDR3 DNA is TGCGCCAGCGCCGCGGGGACCGGTAGCGATACGCAGTATTTT. This gives the protein CASAAGTGSDTQYF.

This rearrangement joins TRBV7-8 to TRBJ1-2; D not certain. The V gene lost 1 base and the J gene lost 8 bases, with 11 bases spanning the gap. The CDR3 extends over 13 amino acids. In germline, CDR1 is SGHVS, CDR2 FQNEAQ. CDR3: CASSLESLTGYTF. CDR3 nucleotide sequence: TGTGCCAGCAGCTTAGAATCCCTTACAGGCTACACCTTC.

This chain links TRBV5-1 with TRBJ1-3; D unclear. Between the trimmed V and J ends, which lost 0 bases and 2 bases, there was a span of 9 bases. This CDR3 spans 15 amino acids. CDR1 is SGHRS and CDR2 is YFSETQ in the germline V gene. The CDR3 spells CASSLVFGAGNTIYF. The DNA for the CDR3 is TGCGCCAGCAGCTTGGTATTCGGGGCTGGAAACACCATATATTTT.

The CDR3 DNA reads as TGTGCCAGCAGTTACAGGGGAGGCAATCAGCCCCAGCATTTT. Amino acid sequence: CASSYRGGNQPQHF. The chain couples TRBV27 to TRBJ1-5; the match to TRBD1 covers 7 bases. Trimming removed 4 bases from V and 2 bases from J; junction bases left unmatched: 2. The CDR3 extends over 14 amino acids. The germline gives CDR1 MNHEY, CDR2 SMNVEV (reference sequence).

This clone was picked up one time. The chain employs TRBV2 and TRBJ2-3; D ambiguous. The V gene's germline CDR1 is SNHLY and CDR2 FYNNEI. Trimming took 4 bases from V and 1 from J, leaving 12 bases between them. The CDR3 is made up of 15 amino acids. The CDR3 coding sequence is TGTGCCAGCAGTGTCGGTGGCGGCCGCACAGATACGCAGTATTTT. This translates into CASSVGGGRTDTQYF.

The sample holds one count of this clone. The V gene is TRBV6-1, the J gene TRBJ2-3; unclear D gene. CDR3 length: 15 residues. Germline lookup yields CDR1 MNHNS and CDR2 SASEGT. Trimming removed 4 bases from V and 0 bases from J, with 11 bases in between. CDR3 coding DNA: TGTGCCAGCAGTGTAGTGACTTCTAGCACAGATACGCAGTATTTT. It translates to CASSVVTSSTDTQYF.

To note about this clone: Within the sample, other DNA sequences also encode this same CDR3. This rearrangement joins TRBV11-2 to TRBJ1-2; the D gene is possibly TRBD1 (6 bases). Trimming left V 2 bases short and J 2 bases short, with 9 bases between. CDR3 size: 14 residues. The germline CDR1 and CDR2 sequences are SGHAT and FQNNGV. The CDR3: CASSLLGGNYGYTF. The CDR3 DNA reads as TGTGCCAGCAGCTTACTAGGGGGGAACTATGGCTACACCTTC.

The rearrangement joins TRBV5-1 to TRBJ1-5; D perhaps matches TRBD1 (5 bases). Trimming took off 0 bases at V and 6 bases at J, with 16 bases between the two ends. The germline V gene encodes CDR1 SGHRS and CDR2 YFSETQ. This CDR3 is built from 16 residues. CDR3 protein: CASSLVAAGDSQPQHF. In DNA form, the CDR3 reads TGCGCCAGCAGCTTGGTTGCGGCGGGGGATAGTCAGCCCCAGCATTTT.

The chain has TRBV14 and TRBJ1-5; the D is unclear. V was pared by 1 base and J by 5 bases, with 6 bases between. In germline, CDR1 is SGHDN, CDR2 FVKESK. The length of the CDR3 is 13 residues. As DNA, the CDR3 is TGTGCCAGCAGCCAAGGGGTGTATCAGCCCCAGCATTTT. It yields the protein CASSQGVYQPQHF.

This chain links TRBV5-1 with TRBJ1-1; D is unclear. Germline V gene data show CDR1 as SGHRS and CDR2 as YFSETQ. V lost 4 bases and J 0 bases, leaving 7 bases between the germline ends. The CDR3 length is 13 residues. The CDR3 here is CASSVNLNTEAFF. DNA for the CDR3: TGCGCCAGCAGCGTTAACCTGAACACTGAAGCTTTCTTT.

The rearrangement joins TRBV30 to TRBJ1-2; D is possibly TRBD1 (6 bases). Looked up from germline, CDR1 is GTSNPN and CDR2 is SVGIG (reference sequence). This CDR3 spans 13 amino acids. V lost 0 bases and J lost 8, with 13 bases in between. The DNA for the CDR3 is TGTGCCTGGAGTGTACGCGAGGGGGGCGGCTACACCTTC. This gives the protein CAWSVREGGGYTF. Full variable domain (missing parts from reference TRBV30 and TRBJ1-2): SQTIHQWPATLVQPVGSPLSLECTVEGTSNPNLYWYRQAAGRGLQLLFYSVGIGQISSEVPQNLSASRPQDRQFILSSKKLLLSDSGFYLCAWSVREGGGYTFGSGTRLTVV.

The V call is TRBV15, the J call TRBJ2-3; maybe TRBD2 (5 bases). The CDR3 length is 17 residues. Germline CDR1 and CDR2: LNHNV and YYDKDF (reference sequence). V was pared by 0 bases and J by 2 bases, with 15 bases between. CDR3 region: CATSRDLRAGYTDTQYF. The CDR3 bases are TGTGCCACCAGCAGAGATTTACGGGCGGGCTACACAGATACGCAGTATTTT.

V usage is TRBV18 and J usage is TRBJ2-1, with 11 positions matching TRBD2. Trimming took 4 bases from V and 5 from J; bases not matched to a gene: 4. CDR1 KGHSH and CDR2 LQKENI come from the germline V gene. The length of the CDR3 is 15 residues. CDR3 region: CASSHTGLADNEQFF. The DNA of the CDR3 is TGTGCCAGCTCACATACGGGACTAGCGGACAATGAGCAGTTCTTC. Combining the CDR3 with reference TRBV18 and TRBJ2-1 gives the whole variable domain NAGVMQNPRHLVRRRGQEARLRCSPMKGHSHVYWYRQLPEEGLKFMVYLQKENIIDESGMPKERFSAEFPKEGPSILRIQQVVRGDSAAYFCASSHTGLADNEQFFGPGTRLTVL.

The chain joins TRBV29-1 to TRBJ2-2; 15 bases line up with TRBD2. Germline assignment: CDR1 SQVTM and CDR2 ANQGSEA. The CDR3 length is 14 residues. V lost 6 bases, J lost 6 bases, and 2 bases stayed unmatched. The DNA of the CDR3 is TGCAGCGTGGGGACTAGCGGGAGGCCCGGGGAGCTGTTTTTT. Translation gives CSVGTSGRPGELFF.

A remark on this clone: Distinct nucleotide sequences in the sample also encode this CDR3. This chain links TRBV7-9 with TRBJ2-1; 7 bases fit TRBD1. The CDR3 has 12 amino acids. V trimming: 3 bases; J trimming: 9 bases; junction bases outside the gene matches: 2. Germline V gene sequence: CDR1 SEHNR, CDR2 FQNEAQ (reference sequence). The CDR3 reads CASSFPGGEQFF. For the CDR3, the DNA is TGTGCCAGCAGCTTCCCAGGGGGTGAGCAGTTCTTC.